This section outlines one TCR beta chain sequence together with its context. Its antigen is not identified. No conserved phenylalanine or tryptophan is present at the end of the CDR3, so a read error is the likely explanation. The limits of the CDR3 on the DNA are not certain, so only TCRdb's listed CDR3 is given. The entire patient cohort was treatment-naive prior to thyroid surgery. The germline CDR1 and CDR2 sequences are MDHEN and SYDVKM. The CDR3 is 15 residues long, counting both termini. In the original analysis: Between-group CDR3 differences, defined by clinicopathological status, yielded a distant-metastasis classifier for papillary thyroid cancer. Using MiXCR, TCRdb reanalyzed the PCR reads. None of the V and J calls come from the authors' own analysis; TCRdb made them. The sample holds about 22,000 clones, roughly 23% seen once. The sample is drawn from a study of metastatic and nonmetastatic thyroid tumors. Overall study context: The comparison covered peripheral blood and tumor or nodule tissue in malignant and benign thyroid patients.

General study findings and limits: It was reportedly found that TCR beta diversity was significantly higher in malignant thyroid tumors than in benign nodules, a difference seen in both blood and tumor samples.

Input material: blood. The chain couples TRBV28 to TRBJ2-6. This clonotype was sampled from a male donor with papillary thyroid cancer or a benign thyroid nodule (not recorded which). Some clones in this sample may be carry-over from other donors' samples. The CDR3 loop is CASSMTLSGANVLSI.